This is a list of T cell receptor beta chains from one sample in a study of cytomegalovirus exposure and HLA in healthy donors. The table came from immunoSEQ multiplex PCR; TCRdb's copy has only in-frame clones and leaves some out. The table lists about 120,000 clones, about 70% of them singletons. Sequenced: PBMCs. These receptor sequences come from a woman aged 40 to 50 in good health and CMV-seropositive. CDR3s include the opening cysteine and the closing phenylalanine or tryptophan. The D gene is left open where the match is weak. Expanded clones get a size class; other rows say once, few or many, or leave the size out.

J gene: TRBJ1-5
V gene: TRBV6-1
D gene: .
clone size: .
CDR3 DNA: TGTGCCAGCAGTGAAGTAAACAGGATCGGTCAGCCCCAGCATTTT
CDR3 protein: CASSEVNRIGQPQHF

J gene: TRBJ1-5
V gene: TRBV27
D gene: TRBD1
clone size: .
CDR3 DNA: TGTGCCAGCAGTTGGGACAGAATAAGTGGGCCCCAGCATTTT
CDR3 protein: CASSWDRISGPQHF

J gene: TRBJ2-3
V gene: TRBV6-1
D gene: .
clone size: few
CDR3 DNA: TGTGCCAGCAGTGGCAAATGGGGACACCGCACAGATACGCAGTATTTT
CDR3 protein: CASSGKWGHRTDTQYF

J gene: TRBJ1-1
V gene: TRBV6-1
D gene: .
clone size: .
CDR3 DNA: TGTGCCAGCAGTGAACAGGATCGGATGAACACTGAAGCTTTCTTT
CDR3 protein: CASSEQDRMNTEAFF

J gene: TRBJ2-7
V gene: TRBV7-2
D gene: TRBD2
clone size: .
CDR3 DNA: TGTGCCAGCAGCTTCGGAGCGGGGGGCTACGAGCAGTACTTC
CDR3 protein: CASSFGAGGYEQYF

J gene: TRBJ2-3
V gene: TRBV6-5
D gene: TRBD1
clone size: once
CDR3 DNA: TGTGCCAGCCGAACCCGACAGGGTAGCACAGATACGCAGTATTTT
CDR3 protein: CASRTRQGSTDTQYF

J gene: TRBJ2-5
V gene: TRBV4-2
D gene: TRBD2
clone size: few
CDR3 DNA: TGTGCCAGCAGCCCGAATGGGGGGGAGGGAGAGACCCAGTACTTC
CDR3 protein: CASSPNGGEGETQYF

J gene: TRBJ1-2
V gene: TRBV6-5
D gene: .
clone size: .
CDR3 DNA: TGTGCCAGCCGGGCGGGGGGCTATGGCTACACCTTC
CDR3 protein: CASRAGGYGYTF

J gene: TRBJ2-5
V gene: TRBV7-2
D gene: TRBD2
clone size: .
CDR3 DNA: TGTGCCAGCAGCCCCTCGGCTAGCGGGGGGGCCGAATACTTC
CDR3 protein: CASSPSASGGAEYF

J gene: TRBJ2-6
V gene: TRBV5-5
D gene: .
clone size: .
CDR3 DNA: TGTGCCAGCAGCTGGGGACCAGGGGTCGGGGCCAACGTCCTGACTTTC
CDR3 protein: CASSWGPGVGANVLTF

J gene: TRBJ2-5
V gene: TRBV9
D gene: .
clone size: .
CDR3 DNA: TGTGCCAGCAGCGTCCGGGACTACCAAGAGACCCAGTACTTC
CDR3 protein: CASSVRDYQETQYF

J gene: TRBJ1-1
V gene: TRBV5-1
D gene: TRBD1
clone size: .
CDR3 DNA: TGCGCCAGCAGTTATGGACAGGGGGCCGCTGAAGCTTTCTTT
CDR3 protein: CASSYGQGAAEAFF

J gene: TRBJ2-7
V gene: TRBV7-9
D gene: TRBD1
clone size: .
CDR3 DNA: TGTGCCAGCAGTAGCACAGGGGTTGGCCGCTACGAGCAGTACTTC
CDR3 protein: CASSSTGVGRYEQYF

J gene: TRBJ1-3
V gene: TRBV19
D gene: .
clone size: .
CDR3 DNA: TGTGCCAGTAGTGGAGTTGGGAACACCATATATTTT
CDR3 protein: CASSGVGNTIYF

J gene: TRBJ1-1
V gene: TRBV9
D gene: .
clone size: .
CDR3 DNA: TGTGCCAGCAGCGACCGTTCGTCCCCGAGGACTGAAGCTTTCTTT
CDR3 protein: CASSDRSSPRTEAFF